What follows are 13 T cell receptor beta chains derived from one specimen sequenced in a study of identifying expanded T cells in peripheral blood. Method: immunoSEQ multiplex PCR; TCRdb's copy keeps in-frame clones and lacks some. The repertoire holds around 90,000 clones, with approximately 88% as singletons. Sequenced input: blood. All receptors come from a person between 18 and 75 years old in good health.

The V and J genes are TRBV19 and TRBJ2-5; D not resolved. Germline CDR1 reads LNHDA; CDR2 reads SQIVND (reference sequence). The CDR3 length is 17 residues. Between the trimmed V and J ends, which lost 0 bases and 5 bases, there was a span of 19 bases. CDR3 amino acids: CASSIEGSRSSRETQYF. CDR3 sequence (DNA): TGTGCCAGTAGTATAGAAGGGTCCCGATCCTCCAGGGAGACCCAGTACTTC. The full variable domain, in which reference TRBV19 and TRBJ2-5 provide the parts outside the CDR3, is DGGITQSPKYLFRKEGQNVTLSCEQNLNHDAMYWYRQDPGQGLRLIYYSQIVNDFQKGDIAEGYSVSREKKESFPLTVTSAQKNPTAFYLCASSIEGSRSSRETQYFGPGTRLLVL.

This clone was counted once. This chain uses TRBV7-3 with TRBJ1-1, with 7 bases lining up with TRBD1. The CDR3 loop spans 15 amino acids. V gave up 0 bases and J gave up 1 base; unmatched junction bases: 2. The germline V gene encodes CDR1 SGHTA and CDR2 FQGTGA. The CDR3 nucleotides read TGTGCCAGCAGCTTAACGGGACAGCCGAACACTGAAGCTTTCTTT. Its translation: CASSLTGQPNTEAFF.

The chain joins TRBV4-2 to TRBJ2-7; tentative D call: TRBD2 (6 bases). This CDR3 comprises 14 residues. CDR1 and CDR2 from the germline V gene are LGHNA and YNFKEQ. Trimming left V 2 bases short and J 3 bases short, with 11 bases between. CDR3 bases: TGTGCCAGCAGCCAAACCGACGGGGGCTACGAGCAGTACTTC. It specifies CASSQTDGGYEQYF.

The CDR3 DNA sequence: TGCGCCAGCAGCTACACAGCCGGGAACACTGAAGCTTTCTTT. Its translation is CASSYTAGNTEAFF. V usage is TRBV5-1 and J usage is TRBJ1-1, with D unresolved. CDR3 size: 14 residues. Per the germline V gene, CDR1 is SGHRS and CDR2 is YFSETQ. With 3 bases removed from V and 1 base from J, the gap between germline ends came to 10 bases.

The chain links TRBV7-9 to TRBJ2-3; D is possibly TRBD2 (6 bases). The CDR3 covers 15 residues. Trimming stripped 7 bases from V and 6 bases from J, with 20 bases between. Looked up from germline, CDR1 is SEHNR and CDR2 is FQNEAQ (reference sequence). The CDR3 nucleotides are TGTGCCAGCACCCCCGGGCTAGCGCGGGGCGATACGCAGTATTTT. It specifies CASTPGLARGDTQYF. The whole variable domain, filled in from reference TRBV7-9 and TRBJ2-3, reads DTGVSQNPRHKITKRGQNVTFRCDPISEHNRLYWYRQTLGQGPEFLTYFQNEAQLEKSRLLSDRFSAERPKGSFSTLEIQRTEQGDSAMYLCASTPGLARGDTQYFGPGTRLTVL.

The rearrangement joins TRBV5-1 to TRBJ2-3, with D possibly being TRBD1 (6 bases). V lost 4 bases and J 3 bases, leaving 12 bases between the germline ends. The germline V gene encodes CDR1 SGHRS and CDR2 YFSETQ. There are 14 residues in the CDR3. CDR3 sequence: CASSQGHQTDTQYF. The CDR3 DNA follows: TGCGCCAGCAGCCAGGGACACCAGACAGATACGCAGTATTTT. Looking up the rest from reference TRBV5-1 and TRBJ2-3 gives the full variable domain: KAGVTQTPRYLIKTRGQQVTLSCSPISGHRSVSWYQQTPGQGLQFLFEYFSETQRNKGNFPGRFSGRQFSNSRSEMNVSTLELGDSALYLCASSQGHQTDTQYFGPGTRLTVL.

On this clone: One junction end does not reproduce the germline sequence, and a read error may be involved. The chain is built from TRBV10-3 and TRBJ2-2; 11 bases are shared with TRBD2. Germline V gene lookup returns CDR1 ENHRY and CDR2 SYGVKD. This CDR3 comprises 16 residues. The CDR3 coding sequence is TGTGCCAGCAGTCCTACTAGCGGGGGTCGGACCGGGGAGCTGTTTTTT. It yields the protein CASSPTSGGRTGELFF.

The J gene is TRBJ2-5, the V gene TRBV19; 8 nucleotides align to TRBD2. CDR1 is LNHDA and CDR2 is SQIVND in the germline V gene (reference sequence). CDR3 length equals 17 residues. J lost 1 base, V lost 4 bases, and 11 bases had no gene match. The CDR3 DNA reads as TGTGCCAGTAGTAGGACTAGCTATCGGGCCTCCCAAGAGACCCAGTACTTC. Its protein product is CASSRTSYRASQETQYF.

V is TRBV28 and J is TRBJ2-4, with a weak D call TRBD2 (5 bases). Between the trimmed V and J ends, which lost 10 bases and 8 bases, there was a span of 18 bases. CDR3 size: 13 residues. Germline V gives CDR1 MDHEN, CDR2 SYDVKM. The CDR3 spells CATNSGSSDIQYF. In DNA form, the CDR3 reads TGTGCCACCAACTCGGGGAGTTCGGACATTCAGTACTTC. The whole variable domain, remainder taken from reference TRBV28 and TRBJ2-4, is DVKVTQSSRYLVKRTGEKVFLECVQDMDHENMFWYRQDPGLGLRLIYFSYDVKMKEKGDIPEGYSVSREKKERFSLILESASTNQTSMYLCATNSGSSDIQYFGAGTRLSVL.

V is TRBV5-5 and J is TRBJ1-1, with TRBD1 matching over 8 bases. The CDR3 length is 16 residues. Trimming cost V 4 bases and J 6 bases; bases outside gene matches: 14. Germline values: CDR1 SGHKS, CDR2 YYEKEE (reference sequence). The DNA for the CDR3 is TGTGCCAGCAGCCCTGGGACAGGTGCCCTGTGGGCTGAAGCTTTCTTT. Residues: CASSPGTGALWAEAFF.

This chain links TRBV19 with TRBJ2-5; 8 positions agree with TRBD2. The CDR3 has 13 residues. CDR1 is LNHDA and CDR2 is SQIVND in the germline V gene (reference sequence). The ends lost 8 bases at V and 7 bases at J; junction bases unmatched: 9. CDR3 coding DNA: TGTGCCAGTGCACCGGGACTAGTCGGGACCCAGTACTTC. Translation: CASAPGLVGTQYF.

V usage is TRBV28 and J usage is TRBJ1-2; D is perhaps TRBD1 (5 bases). The CDR3 totals 12 residues. Germline lookup yields CDR1 MDHEN and CDR2 SYDVKM. Trimming removed 9 bases at V and 2 bases at J, with 10 bases between. For the CDR3, the DNA is TGTGCCAGTCGGGGGGGGAACTATGGCTACACCTTC. Its protein is CASRGGNYGYTF.

The rearrangement joins TRBV27 to TRBJ2-1; 15 bases match TRBD2. Looked up from germline, CDR1 is MNHEY and CDR2 is SMNVEV (reference sequence). CDR3 length equals 18 residues. V shed 5 bases and J 1 base; nucleotides not matched to a gene: 6. This chain's CDR3 is CASSLGTSGGISYNEQFF. The CDR3 region has the DNA TGTGCCAGCAGTCTCGGGACTAGCGGGGGGATTTCCTACAATGAGCAGTTCTTC.